This T cell receptor (beta chain) was profiled in a study of control samples from healthy donors and cancer patients. The method was immunoSEQ multiplex PCR; TCRdb's version includes in-frame clones alone and lacks a portion of them. The sample lists roughly 120,000 clones, about 92% occurring once. V gave up 6 bases and J gave up 3 bases; unmatched junction bases: 6. CDR3 length: 14 residues. The germline V gene has CDR1 SGHRS and CDR2 YFSETQ. Sequenced material: PBMCs. The receptor's source is a man between 45 and 60 years old with head and neck cancer. V is TRBV5-1 and J is TRBJ1-1; 9 bases line up with TRBD1. Here the CDR3 DNA reads TGCGCCAGCACCGAGTACAGGGGGCACACTGAAGCTTTCTTT. Translating it yields CASTEYRGHTEAFF.